The next 28 T cell receptor beta chains were all read from a single sample in a study of shared clonotypes between healthy human individuals. The naive CD8 subset, CD45RO-negative cells positively selected for CCR7, excluded terminally differentiated effector memory CD45RA+ cells. Method: immunoSEQ multiplex PCR; TCRdb's copy keeps in-frame clones and lacks some. The table includes about 1.9 million clones, 85% to 95% detected once. The source material was naive CD8+ T cells from PBMCs. These receptors were collected from a man aged 18 to 35 in good health. Some clones in this sample may be carry-over from other donors' samples.

The gene calls are TRBV7-8 and TRBJ1-1; 7 positions match TRBD1. CDR1 is SGHVS and CDR2 is FQNEAQ in the germline V gene. V was clipped by 0 bases and J by 4 bases; unmatched bases: 8. CDR3 size: 16 residues. This CDR3 is CASSLAGGSVGTEAFF. CDR3 DNA sequence: TGTGCCAGCAGCTTAGCAGGGGGCTCGGTGGGCACTGAAGCTTTCTTT.

With regard to this clone: Additional DNA sequences in this sample encode the identical CDR3. The rearrangement joins TRBV27 to TRBJ2-1; D possibly matches TRBD1 or TRBD2 (5 bases each). Germline assignment: CDR1 MNHEY and CDR2 SMNVEV (reference sequence). The CDR3 totals 11 residues. V shed 5 bases and J shed 6 bases, with 5 bases lying between them. CDR3 protein: CASSGGNEQFF. The CDR3, as DNA: TGTGCCAGCAGTGGGGGCAATGAGCAGTTCTTC.

This clone was detected only once. The J gene is TRBJ2-3, the V gene TRBV7-8; tentative D call: TRBD1 (6 bases). The CDR3 contains 14 residues. The V gene's germline CDR1 is SGHVS and CDR2 FQNEAQ. Trimming shortened V by 3 bases and J by 4 bases, and 11 bases separated the two germline ends. CDR3 sequence: CASSFPGDPDTQYF. The CDR3 DNA follows: TGTGCCAGCAGCTTCCCAGGGGACCCAGATACGCAGTATTTT.

V is TRBV27 and J is TRBJ2-1; D remains ambiguous. Deletions cut 3 bases from V and 2 bases from J, with 8 bases between. This CDR3 has 14 residues. Germline V gene lookup returns CDR1 MNHEY and CDR2 SMNVEV (reference sequence). CDR3 sequence reads: CASSFTATYNEQFF. For the CDR3, the DNA is TGTGCCAGCAGTTTCACCGCAACCTACAATGAGCAGTTCTTC.

V and J are TRBV15 and TRBJ2-5; D might be TRBD1 or TRBD2, each matching 6 bases. The CDR3 loop spans 18 amino acids. CDR1 and CDR2 (germline): LNHNV, YYDKDF (reference sequence). Trimming took off 1 base at V and 5 bases at J, with 23 bases between the two ends. CDR3 sequence (DNA): TGTGCCACCAGCAGAGCACCCTCGGGCAGGGTAGGGGGGGAGACCCAGTACTTC. Protein sequence: CATSRAPSGRVGGETQYF.

This clone was recorded only once. The V and J genes are TRBV19 and TRBJ2-1; no firm D call. Germline CDR1 and CDR2: LNHDA and SQIVND (reference sequence). CDR3 length: 16 amino acids. Between the trimmed V and J ends, which lost 6 bases and 5 bases, there was a span of 20 bases. CDR3 loop: CASRGKHHSSNNEQFF. The CDR3 region has the DNA TGTGCCAGTAGGGGAAAGCACCACTCGTCTAACAATGAGCAGTTCTTC.

The chain carries TRBV15 and TRBJ1-5, with D perhaps TRBD1 (6 bases). V was shortened by 5 bases and J by 11 bases, with 13 bases between the two germline ends. The CDR3 is 12 residues long. Germline V CDR1 and CDR2: LNHNV, YYDKDF (reference sequence). The CDR3 coding sequence is TGTGCCACCAGCCAGGGGCGGCAATCCCAGCATTTT. It specifies CATSQGRQSQHF.

CDR3 residues: CASSLEIGLAGAVEQFF. The DNA of the CDR3 is TGTGCCAGCAGTTTAGAGATCGGGTTAGCGGGAGCAGTTGAGCAGTTCTTC. The J gene is TRBJ2-1, the V gene TRBV27, with 9 bases aligning to TRBD2. The CDR3 sequence is 17 residues long. CDR1 MNHEY and CDR2 SMNVEV come from the germline V gene (reference sequence). The trim removed 2 bases at V and 9 bases at J, leaving 14 bases unmatched.

This chain joins TRBV7-8 and TRBJ2-1, with TRBD1 matching 7 bases. The CDR3 spans 18 residues. Germline V gives CDR1 SGHVS, CDR2 FQNEAQ. Unmatched junction bases numbered 12, after V lost 1 base and J lost 3 bases. The CDR3 loop is CASSLEGGWDRHYNEQFF. CDR3 nucleotide sequence: TGTGCCAGCAGCTTAGAAGGCGGGTGGGACAGACACTACAATGAGCAGTTCTTC.

The chain employs TRBV27 and TRBJ1-1; D gene uncertain. Deletions cut 4 bases from V and 4 bases from J, with 7 bases between. CDR1 is MNHEY and CDR2 is SMNVEV in the germline V gene (reference sequence). CDR3 size: 12 residues. The CDR3 sequence is CASSSRATEAFF. As DNA, the CDR3 is TGTGCCAGCAGTTCAAGGGCCACTGAAGCTTTCTTT.

The chain is built from TRBV13 and TRBJ2-7; 12 nucleotides match TRBD1. Germline V gene lookup returns CDR1 PRHDT and CDR2 FYEKMQ (reference sequence). CDR3 size: 15 residues. Germline trimming cut 1 base from V and 7 bases from J; bases unmatched to any gene: 5. The CDR3, as DNA: TGTGCCAGCAGCTTAGCGGGACAGGGGGCGGAAGAGCAGTACTTC. Translating it yields CASSLAGQGAEEQYF.

The chain carries TRBV7-6 and TRBJ2-1; tentatively, D is TRBD1 or TRBD2 (5 bases each). V was shortened by 5 bases and J by 6 bases, with 14 bases between the two germline ends. Germline CDR1 is SGHVS and CDR2 is FNYEAQ. The CDR3 loop spans 14 amino acids. CDR3 nucleotides: TGTGCCAGCAGCAACCGGGACGAGATCAATGAGCAGTTCTTC. Its protein product is CASSNRDEINEQFF.

V and J are TRBV28 and TRBJ2-7; D might be TRBD1 or TRBD2, each matching 5 bases. The CDR3 loop spans 16 amino acids. Trimming shortened V by 7 bases and J by 9 bases, and 28 bases separated the two germline ends. The germline V gene has CDR1 MDHEN and CDR2 SYDVKM. CDR3 sequence reads: CASTPLVRDPGAGQYF. The DNA for the CDR3 is TGTGCCAGCACTCCTTTAGTTCGGGACCCAGGCGCGGGGCAGTACTTC.

The chain joins TRBV2 to TRBJ2-7; tentatively, D is TRBD1 (5 bases). The germline V and J ends were trimmed by 8 bases and 6 bases, with 17 bases remaining between them. Germline assignment: CDR1 SNHLY and CDR2 FYNNEI. The CDR3 spans 13 residues. The CDR3 spells CASSGRVIFEQYF. Here the CDR3 DNA reads TGTGCCAGCTCCGGCAGGGTCATTTTCGAGCAGTACTTC.

The chain combines TRBV25-1 with TRBJ1-1, with D unclear. The CDR3 contains 12 residues. CDR1 is MGHDK and CDR2 is SYGVNS in the germline V gene. With 6 bases removed from V and 1 base from J, the gap between germline ends came to 6 bases. This chain's CDR3 is CASRDPNTEAFF. CDR3 sequence (DNA): TGTGCCAGCAGAGACCCGAACACTGAAGCTTTCTTT.

This clone was seen once. The rearrangement joins TRBV29-1 to TRBJ2-2; 8 bases match TRBD1. The CDR3 spans 17 residues. Germline CDR1 reads SQVTM; CDR2 reads ANQGSEA. V gave up 4 bases and J gave up 3 bases; unmatched junction bases: 13. In DNA form, the CDR3 reads TGCAGCGTTGTCACCGCCTCAGGACAGGGATACACCGGGGAGCTGTTTTTT. As protein: CSVVTASGQGYTGELFF.

This chain joins TRBV9 and TRBJ2-1, with 9 bases lining up with TRBD1. The CDR3 runs to 16 residues. With 3 bases clipped from V and 4 bases from J, the junction kept 8 bases outside the gene matches. The germline gives CDR1 SGDLS, CDR2 YYNGEE. CDR3 protein: CASSAAGTGTYNEQFF. CDR3 DNA: TGTGCCAGCAGCGCGGCCGGGACAGGGACGTACAATGAGCAGTTCTTC.

The genes are TRBV10-2 and TRBJ2-1; D is perhaps TRBD1 or TRBD2 (8 bases each). Per the germline V gene, CDR1 is WSHSY and CDR2 is SAAADI. The CDR3 has 14 residues. V was trimmed by 5 bases and J by 8 bases, leaving 16 bases between them. Written as DNA, the CDR3 is TGCGCCAGCAGTTGGGACAGGCGGGGGGATGAGCAGTTCTTC. Its translation is CASSWDRRGDEQFF.

The CDR3 is CASSLPVGLYEQYF. CDR3 DNA sequence: TGTGCCAGCAGCCTCCCCGTAGGTCTCTACGAGCAGTACTTC. V and J are TRBV28 and TRBJ2-7; D remains ambiguous. Germline CDR1 and CDR2: MDHEN and SYDVKM. The CDR3 is 14 residues long. V was shortened by 6 bases and J by 3 bases, with 15 bases between the two germline ends.

V is TRBV5-1 and J is TRBJ1-1, with a weak D call TRBD1 (6 bases). The germline CDR1 and CDR2 sequences are SGHRS and YFSETQ. The CDR3 has 17 amino acids. V was shortened by 6 bases and J by 5 bases, with 26 bases between the two germline ends. CDR3 nucleotides: TGCGCCAGCACGCAGACAGGCGCCATAGTTCTGGAAACTGAAGCTTTCTTT. Translation gives CASTQTGAIVLETEAFF.

A few counts support this clone. V is TRBV29-1 and J is TRBJ1-4, with D perhaps TRBD1 (6 bases). Trimming cost V 6 bases and J 0 bases, with 11 bases left between them. The germline CDR1 and CDR2 sequences are SQVTM and ANQGSEA. The CDR3 has 14 amino acids. For the CDR3, the DNA is TGCAGCGTCAGAGGGGGATCAACTAATGAAAAACTGTTTTTT. This gives the protein CSVRGGSTNEKLFF.

V and J are TRBV18 and TRBJ2-1; 10 nucleotides line up with TRBD1. The J segment lost 1 base and the V segment lost 3 bases, leaving 3 bases of the junction unmatched. Per germline, CDR1 KGHSH and CDR2 LQKENI. The CDR3 covers 16 residues. The CDR3 here is CASSPPDRGSYNEQFF. The CDR3 nucleotides read TGTGCCAGCTCACCCCCGGACAGGGGGTCCTACAATGAGCAGTTCTTC.

This clone turned up a few times. The chain is built from TRBV7-2 and TRBJ2-1; 11 bases line up with TRBD2. Germline CDR1 reads SGHTA; CDR2 reads FQGNSA. This CDR3 comprises 15 residues. After removal of 4 bases from V and 4 bases from J, the junction contained 3 bases not matched to a gene. The CDR3 DNA reads TGTGCCAGCAGCTCCGGGACTAGCGGTTACAATGAGCAGTTCTTC. It yields the protein CASSSGTSGYNEQFF.

This clone has just one count. The V call is TRBV28, the J call TRBJ1-4, with D possibly matching TRBD1 (5 bases). Germline loops: CDR1 MDHEN, CDR2 SYDVKM. V lost 6 bases and J lost 7, with 18 bases in between. The CDR3 extends over 15 amino acids. Here the CDR3 reads CASSPAGGFSEKLFF. The CDR3 DNA sequence: TGTGCCAGCAGCCCCGCCGGGGGGTTTAGTGAAAAACTGTTTTTT.

This rearrangement joins TRBV11-2 to TRBJ1-3, with D maybe TRBD1 (5 bases). Trimming cost V 10 bases and J 0 bases, with 22 bases left between them. The CDR3 is 17 amino acids. CDR1 SGHAT and CDR2 FQNNGV come from the germline V gene. In nucleotides, the CDR3 is TGTGCCACGAAGGGACCGGGGTCCAGGCTCTCTGGAAACACCATATATTTT. It translates to CATKGPGSRLSGNTIYF. The full variable domain, its missing parts supplied by reference TRBV11-2 and TRBJ1-3, is EAGVAQSPRYKIIEKRQSVAFWCNPISGHATLYWYQQILGQGPKLLIQFQNNGVVDDSQLPKDRFSAERLKGVDSTLKIQPAKLEDSAVYLCATKGPGSRLSGNTIYFGEGSWLTVV.

V is TRBV5-4 and J is TRBJ1-1; no definite D call. Deletions cut 4 bases from V and 2 bases from J, with 3 bases between. The CDR3 consists of 11 residues. Germline V gene sequence: CDR1 SGHNT, CDR2 YYREEE (reference sequence). DNA for the CDR3: TGTGCCAGCAGCATTAACACTGAAGCTTTCTTT. Protein product: CASSINTEAFF.

This clone was detected only a few times. This chain connects TRBV19 to TRBJ1-5; 7 bases map to TRBD1. This CDR3 is 15 amino acids long. Germline V gives CDR1 LNHDA, CDR2 SQIVND (reference sequence). Trimming removed 6 bases from V and 7 bases from J; junction bases left unmatched: 12. The CDR3 coding sequence is TGTGCCAGTAGCCAGAACAGGGGAACAGGACAGCCCCAGCATTTT. This encodes CASSQNRGTGQPQHF.

The chain recombines TRBV27 with TRBJ1-2; a weak D match, TRBD1 (6 bases). The V end lost 5 bases, the J end lost 1 base, and 11 bases lay between the germline ends. The CDR3 contains 14 residues. The germline CDR1 and CDR2 sequences are MNHEY and SMNVEV (reference sequence). The CDR3 here is CASSQRTDNYGYTF. Written as DNA, the CDR3 is TGTGCCAGCAGTCAAAGGACAGATAACTATGGCTACACCTTC.